This passage covers 26 T cell receptor beta chains from one sample sequenced in a study of T-cell reconstitution after alpha-beta-depleted transplantation in children (TCRdb year 2016). The library was built by means of PCR. These reads were obtained on an Illumina HiSeq 2500. TCR libraries were prepared with molecular barcoding, using unique molecular identifiers to normalize TCRbeta repertoire quantification. TCRdb trimmed the raw reads at Q25, called clones with MiXCR and kept productive beta chains. CDR3 protein duplicates are merged, each entry listing the most common genes and DNA. This sample has a few hundred thousand distinct CDR3 sequences in its table, and about 8.8% of those were observed once. About 4.8% of the sample comes from the top ten. The source material was PBMCs from the stem cell graft donor, sampled from the stem cell graft. These receptors all come from a human donor who donated a stem cell graft to a child with SCID.

The rearrangement joins TRBV5-1 to TRBJ1-4; D perhaps matches TRBD1 (6 bases). V lost 0 bases and J 4 bases, leaving 10 bases between the germline ends. Germline CDR1 and CDR2: SGHRS and YFSETQ. CDR3 length: 15 amino acids. For the CDR3, the DNA is TGCGCCAGCAGCTTGGACAGGGCGATTAATGAAAAACTGTTTTTT. Translating gives CASSLDRAINEKLFF.

This clonotype turned up a few times. V is TRBV7-9 and J is TRBJ1-1, with D hard to call. The V end was cut by 5 bases, the J end by 0 bases, with 13 bases between. The CDR3 has 15 residues. CDR1 and CDR2 from the germline V gene are SEHNR and FQNEAQ (reference sequence). CDR3 residues: CASSPRALLNTEAFF. The CDR3 DNA reads TGTGCCAGCAGCCCCCGGGCGCTCCTGAACACTGAAGCTTTCTTT.

A remark on this clonotype: A read error is possible here, since a much larger clone lies one base away. The chain joins TRBV9 to TRBJ2-1; no firm D call. The CDR3 runs to 15 residues. Germline V gives CDR1 SGDLS, CDR2 YYNGEE. The CDR3 spells CASSVVSSSYHEQFF. CDR3 DNA: TGTGCCAGCAGCGTAGTGTCCAGCTCCTACCATGAGCAGTTCTTC.

Many counts were recorded for this clonotype. The rearrangement joins TRBV5-5 to TRBJ1-2; TRBD1 matches 7 bases. The CDR3 is made up of 14 amino acids. Trimming cost V 0 bases and J 8 bases; bases outside gene matches: 7. Germline assignment: CDR1 SGHKS and CDR2 YYEKEE (reference sequence). The CDR3 spells CASSLVGGASGYTF. The CDR3 DNA sequence: TGTGCCAGCAGCTTGGTAGGGGGCGCGAGCGGCTACACCTTC.

This clonotype has a count of ten or more. The chain recombines TRBV29-1 with TRBJ2-2; 14 bases map to TRBD2. V was pared by 3 bases and J by 1 base, with 13 bases of the junction left unmatched. Germline CDR1 SQVTM, CDR2 ANQGSEA. This CDR3 spans 20 amino acids. This CDR3 reads CSVEKLPWGTSGGNTGELFF. Written as DNA, the CDR3 is TGCAGCGTTGAGAAGCTCCCCTGGGGGACTAGCGGGGGGAACACCGGGGAGCTGTTTTTT.

This clonotype was picked up many times. This rearrangement joins TRBV5-1 to TRBJ1-1; possible D gene TRBD1, 6 bases. Per the germline V gene, CDR1 is SGHRS and CDR2 is YFSETQ. The CDR3 consists of 13 residues. The V gene lost 0 bases and the J gene lost 7 bases, with 10 bases spanning the gap. CDR3 DNA: TGCGCCAGCAGCTTGGGGGGGGGCCGTGAAGCTTTCTTT. It translates to CASSLGGGREAFF.

This clonotype was detected ten times or more. The rearrangement joins TRBV20-1 to TRBJ2-3; weak D call: TRBD1 (5 bases). The germline CDR1 and CDR2 sequences are DFQATT and SNEGSKA (reference sequence). Trimming shortened V by 5 bases and J by 2 bases, and 14 bases separated the two germline ends. The CDR3 extends over 14 amino acids. Here the CDR3 reads CSAWGPRDTDTQYF. In nucleotides, the CDR3 is TGCAGTGCTTGGGGCCCTCGCGACACAGATACGCAGTATTTT.

This clonotype was observed at least ten times. The V and J genes are TRBV7-2 and TRBJ1-3, with a tentative D call TRBD1 (5 bases). This CDR3 has 16 amino acids. From germline, CDR1 is SGHTA and CDR2 FQGNSA. The germline V and J ends were trimmed by 1 base and 4 bases, with 14 bases remaining between them. CDR3 nucleotide sequence: TGTGCCAGCAGCTTAGGGGGGGTCGGGGCCGGAAACACCATATATTTT. Its protein is CASSLGGVGAGNTIYF.

This clonotype has ten or more counts. The V call is TRBV7-6, the J call TRBJ1-2; 8 nucleotides match TRBD1. Losses at the gene ends were 5 bases for V and 6 bases for J; bases not matched to a gene: 5. The CDR3 length is 13 residues. From germline, CDR1 is SGHVS and CDR2 FNYEAQ. In DNA, the CDR3 is TGTGCCAGCAGCGAGCAGGGGGCGAATGGCTACACCTTC. Residues: CASSEQGANGYTF.

This clonotype was seen at least ten times. J is TRBJ2-7 and V is TRBV6-2 or TRBV6-3; perhaps TRBD2 as D (5 bases). CDR1 is MNHEY and CDR2 is SVGEGT in the germline V gene. The CDR3 is made up of 13 amino acids. V lost 11 bases and J lost 3, with 17 bases in between. CDR3: CAGRVNFHYEQYF. CDR3 bases: TGTGCCGGGAGAGTCAACTTCCACTACGAGCAGTACTTC.

This clonotype was picked up many times. The chain links TRBV20-1 to TRBJ2-7, with 12 bases identical to TRBD2. Trimming cost V 6 bases and J 4 bases; bases outside gene matches: 7. Germline V CDR1 and CDR2: DFQATT, SNEGSKA (reference sequence). This CDR3 contains 14 residues. DNA of the CDR3: TGCAGTGCCCATACTAGCGGGGGGTTTTACGAGCAGTACTTC. Protein: CSAHTSGGFYEQYF.

This clonotype has a handful of counts. J is TRBJ2-1 and V is TRBV5-1, with D maybe TRBD1 (7 bases). V gave up 3 bases and J gave up 15 bases, with 13 bases separating them. Germline loops: CDR1 SGHRS, CDR2 YFSETQ. This CDR3 is built from 11 residues. The CDR3 nucleotides are TGCGCCAGCAGCTCAGGGGGAGGACGGTTCTTC. It translates to CASSSGGGRFF.

This clonotype appeared a few times. This chain joins TRBV3-1 and TRBJ2-7, with D unclear. V shed 8 bases and J shed 0 bases, with 29 bases lying between them. Germline values: CDR1 LGHDT, CDR2 YNNKEL (reference sequence). The CDR3 covers 19 residues. In DNA form, the CDR3 reads TGTGCCAGCTCCCCCCGCGGAGACAAGGTCGGATTCAGCTCCTACGAGCAGTACTTC. Amino acid sequence: CASSPRGDKVGFSSYEQYF.

This clonotype was detected ten times or more. The V gene is TRBV27, the J gene TRBJ2-1; no definite D call. Trimming pared 6 bases from V and 0 bases from J, leaving 12 bases between. The length of the CDR3 is 15 residues. Germline V gives CDR1 MNHEY, CDR2 SMNVEV (reference sequence). This chain's CDR3 is CASSYDVSSYNEQFF. CDR3 nucleotides: TGTGCCAGCAGCTACGACGTAAGCTCCTACAATGAGCAGTTCTTC.

This clonotype was counted ten times or more. The chain combines TRBV20-1 with TRBJ2-5; a weak D match, TRBD2 (6 bases). V gave up 3 bases and J gave up 4 bases, with 12 bases separating them. This CDR3 contains 13 residues. CDR1 DFQATT and CDR2 SNEGSKA come from the germline V gene (reference sequence). The DNA of the CDR3 is TGCAGTGCTAGTCCTTCGGAGGGAGAGACCCAGTACTTC. Protein sequence: CSASPSEGETQYF.

This clonotype has ten or more counts. The chain employs TRBV20-1 and TRBJ2-7; D gene unclear. The CDR3 is 13 amino acids. The germline V and J ends were trimmed by 0 bases and 3 bases, with 9 bases remaining between them. Germline loops: CDR1 DFQATT, CDR2 SNEGSKA (reference sequence). CDR3 nucleotides: TGCAGTGCTAGAGATCGCACAGACTACGAGCAGTACTTC. Its protein product is CSARDRTDYEQYF.

This clonotype was seen more than once but under ten times. The V call is TRBV5-1, the J call TRBJ1-1; D might be TRBD1 (6 bases). CDR1 SGHRS and CDR2 YFSETQ come from the germline V gene. CDR3 length: 14 residues. Trimming removed 0 bases at V and 4 bases at J, with 10 bases between. CDR3 sequence (DNA): TGCGCCAGCAGCTTGGTGGGGGCATCCACTGAAGCTTTCTTT. This gives the protein CASSLVGASTEAFF.

This clonotype was seen ten or more times. The chain carries TRBV20-1 and TRBJ2-1; 9 bases align to TRBD2. There are 15 residues in the CDR3. Germline-derived CDR1 and CDR2 are DFQATT and SNEGSKA (reference sequence). V trimming: 5 bases; J trimming: 3 bases; junction bases outside the gene matches: 8. As DNA, the CDR3 is TGCAGTGCTGGCAAAGCGGGGGGTTACTACAATGAGCAGTTCTTC. Protein product: CSAGKAGGYYNEQFF.

This clonotype came up many times. The DNA for the CDR3 is TGCAGTGCTAGAGCGCGCCAGCGCGCCCACAATGAGCAGTTCTTC. This encodes CSARARQRAHNEQFF. This chain connects TRBV20-1 to TRBJ2-1; no firm D call. The CDR3 sequence is 15 residues long. V gave up 1 base and J gave up 5 bases, with 15 bases separating them. Germline V gene sequence: CDR1 DFQATT, CDR2 SNEGSKA (reference sequence).

The chain joins TRBV5-6 to TRBJ2-1; D possibly matches TRBD1 or TRBD2 (6 bases each). Germline CDR1 reads SGHDT; CDR2 reads YYEEEE. The V gene lost 4 bases and the J gene lost 3 bases, with 17 bases spanning the gap. The CDR3 length is 16 residues. CDR3 sequence: CASSSRLGGVYNEQFF. In DNA, the CDR3 is TGTGCCAGCAGCAGTCGACTAGGGGGTGTCTACAATGAGCAGTTCTTC.

Comments on this clonotype: Given a much more abundant clone one base away, this may be a read error. The rearrangement uses TRBV5-1 and TRBJ2-7; D remains unclear. Looked up from germline, CDR1 is SGHRS and CDR2 is YFSETQ. V dropped 3 bases and J dropped 1 base, with 11 bases sitting between them. This CDR3 spans 14 amino acids. CDR3 bases: TGCGCCAGCAGCTGGGCCGTGGTTTCCTACGAGCAGTACTTC. Encoded protein: CASSWAVVSYEQYF.

By sample share, this clonotype is medium-sized. The chain couples TRBV20-1 to TRBJ1-2, with D possibly being TRBD1 (6 bases). CDR3 size: 12 residues. Germline-derived CDR1 and CDR2 are DFQATT and SNEGSKA (reference sequence). V shed 6 bases and J shed 4 bases, with 12 bases lying between them. CDR3 region: CSAPDRPYGYTF. The CDR3 DNA sequence: TGCAGTGCCCCTGACAGGCCCTATGGCTACACCTTC.

The rearrangement uses TRBV7-8 and TRBJ1-3; D remains ambiguous. V lost 1 base to trimming and J lost 4 bases, with 11 bases between them. This CDR3 is 15 amino acids long. Looked up from germline, CDR1 is SGHVS and CDR2 is FQNEAQ. The CDR3 nucleotides are TGTGCCAGCAGCTTAGAGGGTGGGAAAGGAAACACCATATATTTT. This sequence encodes CASSLEGGKGNTIYF.

The chain combines TRBV6-2 or TRBV6-3 with TRBJ1-1; D is unresolved. The germline gives CDR1 MNHEY, CDR2 SVGEGT. V gave up 7 bases and J gave up 5 bases, with 14 bases separating them. The CDR3 is 13 residues long. The CDR3: CASKPFLQTEAFF. Here the CDR3 DNA reads TGTGCCAGCAAGCCGTTCTTACAAACTGAAGCTTTCTTT.

This clonotype was counted many times. This rearrangement joins TRBV7-7 to TRBJ2-5; TRBD1 matches at 10 bases. This CDR3 is 15 amino acids long. Germline values: CDR1 SSHAT, CDR2 FNYEAQ (reference sequence). The junction had 10 bases not matched to a gene; V was cut back by 10 bases and J by 2 bases. The CDR3 DNA is TGTGCCACCACTCGACAGGGGGCCCCACAAGAGACCCAGTACTTC. Translated, it gives CATTRQGAPQETQYF.

This clonotype came up a few times. The chain carries TRBV7-9 and TRBJ1-2, with D hard to call. The germline CDR1 and CDR2 sequences are SEHNR and FQNEAQ (reference sequence). The CDR3 runs to 12 residues. Deletions cut 5 bases from V and 2 bases from J, with 6 bases between. The CDR3, as DNA: TGTGCCAGCAGCCTTGCCAACTATGGCTACACCTTC. Protein product: CASSLANYGYTF.